One T cell receptor beta chain is described in this entry. Sequence at one end of the junction differs from germline and may be a read error. The repertoire was sequenced with immunoSEQ multiplex PCR; TCRdb's copy has only in-frame clones and lacks some. This sample has over 75,000 clones, with around 90% found just once. The germline gives CDR1 SSHAT, CDR2 FNYEAQ (reference sequence). The CDR3 is 17 amino acids. The data are from a study of blood T cell repertoires in COVID-19. Source material: peripheral blood. The rearrangement links TRBV7-7 to TRBJ2-2; 9 bases are a match to TRBD1. This TCR was recovered from a human donor with active COVID-19. The donor label of this sample is uncertain. The CDR3 region has the DNA TGTGCTAGCAGCTTATCCGGGACAGGGACTTTCACCGGGGAGCTGTTTTTT. Translated, it gives CASSLSGTGTFTGELFF.